This entry describes one TCR beta chain. The data originate from a study of T cell changes during pregnancy in multiple sclerosis. The V and J ends lost 7 bases and 8 bases, in that order; junction bases with no gene match: 5. This CDR3 has 12 residues. The V gene's germline CDR1 is SNHLY and CDR2 FYNNEI. Measured with immunoSEQ multiplex PCR; TCRdb has only the in-frame clones, and not every one. The sample carries about 33,000 clones, approximately 91% recorded once. The V and J genes are TRBV2 and TRBJ2-7, with 10 bases aligning to TRBD1. This sequence was found in a female donor in good health, enrolled as a control in a pregnancy study. The sequencing here drew on CD4+ T cells from peripheral blood mononuclear cells, taken in the third trimester of pregnancy. The CDR3 sequence: CASTQGQGKQYF. In nucleotides, the CDR3 is TGTGCCAGCACCCAGGGACAGGGGAAGCAGTACTTC.